The 29 T cell receptor beta chains reported below all come from one sample, sequenced in a study of blood T cell repertoires in COVID-19. The repertoire was sequenced with immunoSEQ multiplex PCR; TCRdb's copy has only in-frame clones and lacks some. The data contain around 190,000 clones, approximately 90% of them singletons. Input material: peripheral blood. The receptors derive from a human donor in a cohort sampled during active COVID-19.

This chain links TRBV6-2 or TRBV6-3 with TRBJ2-7; D gene ambiguous. Trimming stripped 0 bases from V and 0 bases from J, with 9 bases between. The CDR3 runs 15 residues. Germline V gene data show CDR1 as MNHEY and CDR2 as SVGEGT. For the CDR3, the DNA is TGTGCCAGCAGTTACTCCAATAGTTTCTCCTACGAGCAGTACTTC. As protein: CASSYSNSFSYEQYF.

This clone was seen just once. At one end, the junction sequence differs from germline, possibly due to a read error. The CDR3 coding sequence is TGTGCCATCAGTGAGTCCGGAGGGCGCTTTGTCTTT. Translated, it gives CAISESGGRFVF. The chain joins TRBV10-3 to TRBJ1-1; D is unresolved. In germline, CDR1 is ENHRY, CDR2 SYGVKD. The CDR3 has 12 amino acids.

The CDR3 sequence: CTSSQGQGHRCEQYF. The CDR3 DNA reads TGCACCAGCAGCCAAGGACAGGGCCATAGGTGCGAGCAGTACTTC. This chain links TRBV1 with TRBJ2-7; the D call in the table, TRBD1, was not verified against the DNA. TRBV1 is designated a pseudogene. The CDR3 length is 15 residues.

The chain is built from TRBV7-9 and TRBJ2-1; 9 nucleotides match TRBD1. The germline V gene has CDR1 SEHNR and CDR2 FQNEAQ (reference sequence). The J segment lost 4 bases and the V segment lost 7 bases, leaving 11 bases of the junction unmatched. CDR3 length: 16 amino acids. The CDR3 region is CASTTSGTGIYNEQFF. The CDR3 DNA reads as TGTGCCAGCACCACTTCCGGGACAGGGATATACAATGAGCAGTTCTTC.

Here the CDR3 DNA reads TGTGCCTGGAGTCGCCGTCAGGAAAAAGCTTTCTTT. It is translated as CAWSRRQEKAFF. The rearrangement links TRBV30 to TRBJ1-1, with D uncertain. Germline CDR1 is GTSNPN and CDR2 is SVGIG (reference sequence). This CDR3 region has 12 residues. Trimming cost V 2 bases and J 9 bases, with 13 bases left between them. Looking up the rest from reference TRBV30 and TRBJ1-1 gives the full variable domain: SQTIHQWPATLVQPVGSPLSLECTVEGTSNPNLYWYRQAAGRGLQLLFYSVGIGQISSEVPQNLSASRPQDRQFILSSKKLLLSDSGFYLCAWSRRQEKAFFGQGTRLTVV.

This chain uses TRBV2 with TRBJ2-7; 15 nucleotides line up with TRBD2. This CDR3 contains 17 residues. CDR1 SNHLY and CDR2 FYNNEI come from the germline V gene. Trimming removed 4 bases from V and 2 bases from J; junction bases left unmatched: 6. CDR3 loop: CASSVTGTSGRPYEQYF. The DNA for the CDR3 is TGTGCCAGCAGTGTTACCGGGACTAGCGGGAGGCCCTACGAGCAGTACTTC.

The chain links TRBV24-1 to TRBJ2-1; the D is unclear. The CDR3 totals 14 residues. Trimming took 6 bases from V and 6 from J, leaving 14 bases between them. CDR1 and CDR2 from the germline V gene are KGHDR and SFDVKD. CDR3 amino acids: CATSLPEALNEQFF. The CDR3 DNA follows: TGTGCCACCAGTCTTCCTGAAGCGCTCAATGAGCAGTTCTTC.

The chain is built from TRBV3-1 (or the pseudogene TRBV3-2) and TRBJ1-1, with D possibly matching TRBD1 (5 bases). The CDR3 extends over 14 amino acids. Germline V gene data show CDR1 as LGHDT and CDR2 as YNNKEL (reference sequence). Trimming shortened V by 3 bases and J by 5 bases, and 13 bases separated the two germline ends. The CDR3 DNA is TGTGCCAGCAGCCATAGTGGGAGGGGAACTGAAGCTTTCTTT. Its protein is CASSHSGRGTEAFF.

The chain has TRBV6-5 and TRBJ1-1; possible D gene TRBD1, 6 bases. The CDR3 contains 14 residues. CDR1 and CDR2 from the germline V gene are MNHEY and SVGAGI. Trimming removed 10 bases at V and 4 bases at J, with 19 bases between. Here the CDR3 reads CATPGGRRGTEAFF. Written as DNA, the CDR3 is TGTGCCACCCCGGGGGGGCGCAGGGGCACTGAAGCTTTCTTT.

This clone appeared once. The V and J genes are TRBV7-9 and TRBJ2-7, with unresolved D. CDR1 is SEHNR, CDR2 FQNEAQ, per germline (reference sequence). This CDR3 is built from 13 residues. Trimming took 4 bases from V and 0 from J, leaving 7 bases between them. CDR3 sequence (DNA): TGTGCCAGCAGCTCAGGTATCTCCTACGAGCAGTACTTC. This encodes CASSSGISYEQYF.

The V and J genes are TRBV29-1 and TRBJ2-5, with a weak D call TRBD2 (7 bases). Trimming removed 2 bases from V and 7 bases from J, with 8 bases in between. CDR1 SQVTM and CDR2 ANQGSEA come from the germline V gene. CDR3 size: 11 residues. DNA for the CDR3: TGCAGCGTTGAAAGGGGGGGGACCCAGTACTTC. Translating gives CSVERGGTQYF.

The rearrangement joins TRBV18 to TRBJ2-1; possible D gene TRBD1, 5 bases. Per germline, CDR1 KGHSH and CDR2 LQKENI. Trimming cost V 2 bases and J 8 bases, with 10 bases left between them. The CDR3 loop spans 13 amino acids. In DNA form, the CDR3 reads TGTGCCAGCTCACCATACCAGGGCGATGAGCAGTTCTTC. Its translation: CASSPYQGDEQFF.

The CDR3 loop is CASSRDSGTGELFF. The DNA of the CDR3 is TGTGCCAGCAGCCGGGACTCAGGCACCGGGGAGCTGTTTTTT. The chain is built from TRBV5-4 and TRBJ2-2; D may be TRBD2 (6 bases). Germline CDR1 SGHNT, CDR2 YYREEE (reference sequence). V lost 4 bases to trimming and J lost 4 bases, with 11 bases between them. The CDR3 has 14 amino acids.

CDR3 sequence (DNA): TGTGCCAGCAGCTTTCTGGGCAGCCTTGAAGAATCTGGAAACACCATATATTTT. It codes for CASSFLGSLEESGNTIYF. This sequence joins TRBV7-8 and TRBJ1-3; no reliable D call. CDR3 length: 18 amino acids. The V gene lost 3 bases and the J gene lost 1 base, with 19 bases spanning the gap. Per the germline V gene, CDR1 is SGHVS and CDR2 is FQNEAQ.

The V and J genes are TRBV5-1 and TRBJ2-5; TRBD2 agrees at 10 bases. From germline, CDR1 is SGHRS and CDR2 YFSETQ. J gave up 2 bases and V 1 base, and 2 bases lay outside the gene matches. The CDR3 covers 15 residues. The CDR3 coding sequence is TGCGCCAGCAGCTTGCTAGCGGGGGAACAAGAGACCCAGTACTTC. Its protein is CASSLLAGEQETQYF.

The V call is TRBV28, the J call TRBJ1-6, with 7 bases that match TRBD1. The germline CDR1 and CDR2 sequences are MDHEN and SYDVKM. V gave up 3 bases and J gave up 10 bases; unmatched junction bases: 15. The CDR3 runs 17 residues. DNA of the CDR3: TGTGCCAGCAGTTTCAATCTCGGCAGGGGGGAAGGGTCACCCCTCCACTTT. As protein: CASSFNLGRGEGSPLHF.

CDR3 loop: CASSLQGTVSTEAFF. CDR3 bases: TGTGCCAGCAGTTTACAGGGGACCGTAAGCACTGAAGCTTTCTTT. The chain uses TRBV27 and TRBJ1-1; D is possibly TRBD1 (6 bases). V was cut by 2 bases and J by 4 bases, with 14 bases left in between. CDR3 length equals 15 residues. Looked up from germline, CDR1 is MNHEY and CDR2 is SMNVEV (reference sequence).

The chain couples TRBV3-1 (or the pseudogene TRBV3-2) to TRBJ1-6; unclear D gene. Germline assignment: CDR1 LGHDT and CDR2 YNNKEL (reference sequence). Trimming took off 3 bases at V and 0 bases at J, with 12 bases between the two ends. The CDR3 spans 17 residues. The CDR3 DNA sequence: TGTGCCAGCAGCCATGGTTCGGTGGTCTCCTATAATTCACCCCTCCACTTT. Amino acids: CASSHGSVVSYNSPLHF.

The genes are TRBV2 and TRBJ2-5, with D possibly being TRBD1 (6 bases). The CDR3 runs 14 residues. Germline loops: CDR1 SNHLY, CDR2 FYNNEI. Trimming cost V 0 bases and J 6 bases, with 11 bases left between them. CDR3 residues: CASSEAQGRQTQYF. CDR3 sequence (DNA): TGTGCCAGCAGTGAAGCCCAGGGGCGACAGACCCAGTACTTC.

The CDR3 sequence: CASSRTGAGDTQYF. In nucleotides, the CDR3 is TGTGCCAGCAGCCGAACCGGAGCCGGAGATACGCAGTATTTT. The chain links TRBV11-2 to TRBJ2-3; D ambiguous. Germline V gene sequence: CDR1 SGHAT, CDR2 FQNNGV. V was cut by 5 bases and J by 5 bases, with 14 bases left in between. The CDR3 runs 14 residues. Full variable domain (rest looked up from reference TRBV11-2 and TRBJ2-3): EAGVAQSPRYKIIEKRQSVAFWCNPISGHATLYWYQQILGQGPKLLIQFQNNGVVDDSQLPKDRFSAERLKGVDSTLKIQPAKLEDSAVYLCASSRTGAGDTQYFGPGTRLTVL.

This clone is a singleton in its sample. The genes are TRBV11-2 and TRBJ2-2, with unresolved D. Trimming shortened V by 3 bases and J by 4 bases, and 9 bases separated the two germline ends. This CDR3 is 14 amino acids long. Looked up from germline, CDR1 is SGHAT and CDR2 is FQNNGV. CDR3 amino acids: CASSLVMSTGELFF. CDR3 DNA: TGTGCCAGCAGCTTGGTCATGAGCACCGGGGAGCTGTTTTTT.

This chain joins TRBV3-1 (or the pseudogene TRBV3-2) and TRBJ1-6; D might be TRBD1 (5 bases). Germline-derived CDR1 and CDR2 are LGHDT and YNNKEL (reference sequence). CDR3 length: 16 amino acids. V was cut by 3 bases and J by 5 bases, with 14 bases left in between. The CDR3 loop reads CASSQQGLRNNSPLHF. CDR3 coding DNA: TGTGCCAGCAGCCAGCAGGGATTACGGAATAATTCACCCCTCCACTTT.

This sequence joins TRBV9 and TRBJ2-7, with a weak D call TRBD1 (6 bases). The CDR3 has 15 residues. V was pared by 3 bases and J by 3 bases, with 16 bases between. Germline V lookup: CDR1 SGDLS, CDR2 YYNGEE. CDR3 in amino acids: CASSDGARGIYEQYF. CDR3 in DNA: TGTGCCAGCAGCGATGGAGCCAGGGGTATCTACGAGCAGTACTTC.

The sample holds one count of this clone. The gene calls are TRBV6-5 and TRBJ1-4; 7 bases line up with TRBD1. Germline values: CDR1 MNHEY, CDR2 SVGAGI. J was trimmed by 1 base and V by 6 bases; bases with no gene match: 5. This CDR3 region has 15 residues. This chain's CDR3 is CASRSYRGTNEKLFF. DNA of the CDR3: TGTGCCAGCAGATCTTACAGGGGAACTAATGAAAAACTGTTTTTT.

V is TRBV10-3 and J is TRBJ1-2, with D possibly TRBD1 on 6 matching bases. Germline lookup yields CDR1 ENHRY and CDR2 SYGVKD. This CDR3 has 14 residues. V was cut by 0 bases and J by 4 bases, with 9 bases left in between. CDR3 nucleotide sequence: TGTGCCATCAGTGAGTCGGGCAGGGGCTATGGCTACACCTTC. Residues: CAISESGRGYGYTF.

The chain carries TRBV5-5 and TRBJ2-7; 8 nucleotides match TRBD1. The CDR3 length is 14 residues. Per germline, CDR1 SGHKS and CDR2 YYEKEE (reference sequence). The V segment lost 3 bases and the J segment 7 bases; nucleotides outside the gene matches: 9. CDR3 loop: CASSSGTGPREQYF. The CDR3 DNA follows: TGTGCCAGCAGCTCCGGGACAGGTCCTAGGGAGCAGTACTTC.

The chain has TRBV7-9 and TRBJ2-2; 9 bases match TRBD1. Germline V CDR1 and CDR2: SEHNR, FQNEAQ (reference sequence). Trimming cost V 5 bases and J 4 bases; bases outside gene matches: 8. This CDR3 region has 16 residues. The CDR3 DNA reads as TGTGCCAGCAGCCTACGGACAGGGGCCTTCACCGGGGAGCTGTTTTTT. This sequence encodes CASSLRTGAFTGELFF.

The rearrangement uses TRBV13 and TRBJ2-7; D possibly corresponds to TRBD2 (6 bases). V lost 2 bases and J lost 3, with 11 bases in between. This CDR3 has 14 amino acids. From germline, CDR1 is PRHDT and CDR2 FYEKMQ (reference sequence). The CDR3 DNA reads as TGTGCCAGCAGCTTAATAGCGGAGAGCTACGAGCAGTACTTC. The encoded protein is CASSLIAESYEQYF.

The rearrangement uses TRBV11-2 and TRBJ2-1, with 10 nucleotides matching TRBD1. Looked up from germline, CDR1 is SGHAT and CDR2 is FQNNGV. CDR3 length: 15 residues. The J segment lost 8 bases and the V segment lost 5 bases, leaving 9 bases of the junction unmatched. In DNA, the CDR3 is TGTGCCAGCAGCCGACCCGGGACAGGGGAAGATGAGCAGTTCTTC. Translating it yields CASSRPGTGEDEQFF.